This TCR beta chain is drawn from a study of T-cell memory formation after mild COVID-19 (dated by TCRdb to 2020 to 2023). The study in broad terms: Most TCR sequence clusters were specific to one of the two donors. In two donors, T-cell clones that expanded and contracted after mild COVID-19 were tracked by sequencing TCRalpha and TCRbeta repertoires over time. Two young, previously healthy adult volunteers made up the cohort, one male and one female. General conclusions and limits of the study: SARS-CoV-2 specificity of the second-wave clones peaking on day 37 was not confirmed. The study covered only a couple of mild cases, and larger cohorts including severe cases with pre-infection samples were considered necessary. Some responding clones were detected in pre-infection memory, which suggested that pre-existing cross-reactive memory T cells had joined the SARS-CoV-2 response. Clones contracting from day 15 to 85 had balanced CD4/CD8 phenotypes, while a second wave expanding from day 15 to 37 was biased towards CD4+. Contracting CD4+ clones turned up mainly in the CM and EM memory subsets, whereas EMRA was where CD8+ clones were enriched.

As for this clonotype: There is no known antigen for this receptor. No base-level quality is on record; no much larger clone is a single base apart.

CDR1 and CDR2, looked up from the germline V gene (reference sequence), are DFQATT and SNEGSKA. The CDR3 goes from the cysteine to the phenylalanine over 15 residues. This entry keeps only the CDR3 DNA: 45 bases, framed from base 1. The sequencer was an Illumina NovaSeq 6000. cDNA libraries for TCRalpha and TCRbeta were prepared by 5'RACE using constant-segment primers, with sample barcodes and unique molecular identifiers added. RNA was extracted from every sample with Trizol reagent. Library amplification was performed in two PCR steps, and a second sample barcode and Illumina TruSeq adapters were introduced in the second step. The libraries were sequenced on an Illumina NovaSeq using 2 x 150 bp paired-end reads. The authors processed their data as follows. The reads were demultiplexed and collapsed into UMI-guided consensus sequences using migec v1.2.7. Using mixcr v2.1.11, UMI consensuses were aligned to TRA and TRB V and J templates and then assembled into clonotypes. Expanded or contracted clonotypes were those called significant by both edgeR and NoisET, with noise models trained on biological replicates. For edgeR calls, the cutoffs were a false discovery rate-adjusted p below 0.01 and a log2 fold-change threshold of 1. As an exploratory analysis of dynamics, max-normalized trajectories of the 1000 most abundant clonotypes were examined by PCA with hierarchical clustering. Separately sequenced CD4+ and CD8+ repertoires were used to assign the CD4 or CD8 phenotype of responding clones. Using fastp trimming at Q25 and MiXCR clonotype assembly, TCRdb reanalyzed the public sequencing data and kept in-frame beta chains. When rows share a CDR3 protein, they turn into one entry using the most common DNA and genes. The V and J calls here are based on TCRdb, not the publication. The sample table records roughly 400,000 distinct CDR3 sequences; roughly 18% of these occur just once. Of the sample, approximately 21% is held by the ten largest clones.

Ficoll-Paque density gradient centrifugation was used to isolate PBMCs. The sequencing input was PBMCs or a T cell subset sorted from them (not recorded which). The chain was built from TRBV20-1 and TRBJ1-2; 8 central nucleotides agree with TRBD1. The TCR originated in a man aged 18-30 years who had mild COVID-19 (a few samples of this study predate the infection). The sample titles of this study are shuffled in the database, so cell type and time point are left out; the donor was told from shared clones. In nucleotides, the sequence is TGCAGCGCCGGACAGGGACCCACCCGGCCCCATGGCTACACCTTC. This sequence encodes CSAGQGPTRPHGYTF.